This T cell receptor (beta chain) was documented in a study of T cell responses to AZD1222 COVID-19 vaccine. Profiled with immunoSEQ multiplex PCR; TCRdb holds only in-frame clones, not every one. The sample yields some 140,000 clones, around 90% seen once. Comments on this clone: The target antigen is unknown.

The V gene end was trimmed by 1 base and the J gene end by 3 bases; junction bases not matched to a gene: 3. In germline, CDR1 is MGHRA, CDR2 YSYEKL. The CDR3 is 14 residues long. General study results and limits: No repertoire was sampled before or during the peak T cell response, only after it. There were vaccine-associated CD4 TCRs across spike, dominant at 160-218 and 743-854.

The chain carries TRBV4-1 and TRBJ2-7; 7 bases agree with TRBD2. The sequence was obtained from an adult in good health. The starting material was peripheral blood, obtained on day 0 of AZD1222 vaccination. This CDR3 reads CASSQGGGGYEQYF. The CDR3 DNA is TGCGCCAGCAGCCAAGGCGGGGGAGGCTACGAGCAGTACTTC.